These T cell receptor beta chains were read from a single sample in a study of T-cell memory formation after mild COVID-19. MiXCR was run by TCRdb on the 5' RACE reads, yielding one entry per CDR3 protein. Among around 320,000 distinct CDR3 sequences listed, 14% were seen once. The sequenced sample consisted of PBMCs or a T cell subset sorted from them (not recorded which). The receptors were gathered from a man aged 18 to 30 who had mild COVID-19 (a few samples of this study predate the infection). Cell type and time point are not known. The CDR3 runs from the conserved cysteine through the conserved F or W. Fields, in order: J gene, clone size, V gene, D gene, CDR3 DNA, CDR3 protein. D genes are given only for firm matches. Clone size is shown for a subset of rows, as once, few, many or a class of expanded clone.

>TRBJ2-1|many|TRBV14|-
TGTGCCAGCAGCCCCCTTGGGTGGGGGCTGGATGAGCAGTTCTTC
CASSPLGWGLDEQFF
>TRBJ2-2|-|TRBV7-2|TRBD1
TGTGCCAGCAGCCGACTGCACCACAGGGGCGACGGGGAGCTGTTTTTT
CASSRLHHRGDGELFF
>TRBJ1-1|few|TRBV18|-
TGTGCCAGCTCACCTGCCGCGGGACGGATGAACACTGAAGCTTTCTTT
CASSPAAGRMNTEAFF
>TRBJ1-1|many|TRBV4-1|-
TGCGCCAGCAGCCCTTTACAGACGGATTTGAACACTGAAGCTTTCTTT
CASSPLQTDLNTEAFF
>TRBJ1-1|-|TRBV6-5|TRBD1
TGTGCCAGCAGCCCACGGGACAGGAACGCTGAAGCTTTCTTT
CASSPRDRNAEAFF
>TRBJ1-6|-|TRBV2|-
TGTGCCAGGAAGGATCGGGGGCGGAATTCACCCCTCCACTTT
CARKDRGRNSPLHF
>TRBJ2-1|few|TRBV12-3/TRBV12-4|-
TGTGCCAGCAATTCGGGGGATTCATCCTACAATGAGCAGTTCTTC
CASNSGDSSYNEQFF
>TRBJ1-2|-|TRBV29-1|TRBD1
TGCAGCGAAGGACAGGGGGCCCAGGGGGATGGCTACACCTTC
CSEGQGAQGDGYTF
>TRBJ1-2|-|TRBV7-9|-
TGTGCCAGCAGCTTAGAGACGGTGGCGCCAGACTTC
CASSLETVAPDF
>TRBJ1-1|-|TRBV29-1|-
TGCAGCGTTGAAGGACAGTTCGACACTGAAGCTTTCTTT
CSVEGQFDTEAFF
>TRBJ2-1|-|TRBV6-2/TRBV6-3|-
TGTGCCAGCAGTTACCCAGGAGGAGGGCCAGAGAAGTTCTTC
CASSYPGGGPEKFF
>TRBJ2-1|-|TRBV15|-
TGTGCCACCAGCAGATTCGCGGCTGGTCACAATGAGCAGTTCTTC
CATSRFAAGHNEQFF
>TRBJ1-1|-|TRBV20-1|-
TGCAGTGCCGAGGGGGGAATTGTCACTGAAGCTTTCTTT
CSAEGGIVTEAFF
>TRBJ2-7|few|TRBV11-2|-
TGTGCCAGCAGCTTAGGGACGAGGGGGAACGAGCAGTACTTC
CASSLGTRGNEQYF
>TRBJ1-6|-|TRBV20-1|-
TGCAGTGCTGCCCTCCCCGATTCACCCCTCCACTTT
CSAALPDSPLHF
>TRBJ2-5|few|TRBV7-9|-
TGTGCCAGCAGCCCAATCCGGTGGACGGCGTACCAAGAGACCCAGTACTTC
CASSPIRWTAYQETQYF
>TRBJ2-1|many|TRBV7-9|TRBD2
TGTGCCAGCAGCCCAGGGTTGCGTGGACTAGCTGGTCGGGATGAGCAGTTCTTC
CASSPGLRGLAGRDEQFF
>TRBJ1-1|many|TRBV4-1|-
TGCGCCAGCAGCCAAGGGGGTCTGAACACTGAAGCTTTCTTT
CASSQGGLNTEAFF
>TRBJ2-3|-|TRBV5-1|TRBD2
TGCGCCAGCAGCTTGGCCAGCGGGGGAGGAGCAGATACGCAGTATTTT
CASSLASGGGADTQYF
>TRBJ2-5|few|TRBV4-2|-
TGTGCCAGCAGCCAAGATGAGACAAAGACCCAGTACTTC
CASSQDETKTQYF
>TRBJ2-2|few|TRBV5-6|-
TGTGCCAGCAGCTTGGCCATTCTGGGTCCCGGGGAGCTGTTTTTT
CASSLAILGPGELFF
>TRBJ1-2|few|TRBV7-9|TRBD1
TGTGCCAGCAGCCCTCGGTCCCGGGACAGACCCTTATACTATGGCTACACCTTC
CASSPRSRDRPLYYGYTF
>TRBJ1-1|many|TRBV4-1|-
TGCGCCAGCAGCCAAGAGGGACTTGGGCTTTTGGGAGCTTTCTTT
CASSQEGLGLLGAFF
>TRBJ1-4|few|TRBV10-3|TRBD1
TGTGCCATCAGTGACACCGGGACAGCAAATGAAAAACTGTTTTTT
CAISDTGTANEKLFF
>TRBJ2-2|-|TRBV27|TRBD2
TGTGCCAGCAGTTTGTCTAGCGGGGGGCCCGCGAACACCGGGGAGCTGTTTTTT
CASSLSSGGPANTGELFF